This T cell receptor (beta chain) emerged from a study of identical twins. Each CDR3 protein is one row after TCRdb ran MiXCR on the 5' RACE reads. Here the sample spans hundreds of thousands of distinct CDR3 sequences, approximately 24% being singletons. V lost 6 bases and J 10 bases, leaving 12 bases between the germline ends. The CDR3 length is 12 residues. Germline loops: CDR1 SEHNR, CDR2 FQNEAQ (reference sequence). In addition, the sample was reused for a study of T cells expressing NK-cell markers.

The sequencing sample was made of CD4+ T cells sorted from blood. V is TRBV7-9 and J is TRBJ1-4, with a weak D call TRBD1 (5 bases). This TCR came from a woman between 18 and 29 years old in good health. Written as DNA, the CDR3 is TGTGCCAGCAGGAATACAAGGGGAAAACTGTTTTTT. It codes for CASRNTRGKLFF.